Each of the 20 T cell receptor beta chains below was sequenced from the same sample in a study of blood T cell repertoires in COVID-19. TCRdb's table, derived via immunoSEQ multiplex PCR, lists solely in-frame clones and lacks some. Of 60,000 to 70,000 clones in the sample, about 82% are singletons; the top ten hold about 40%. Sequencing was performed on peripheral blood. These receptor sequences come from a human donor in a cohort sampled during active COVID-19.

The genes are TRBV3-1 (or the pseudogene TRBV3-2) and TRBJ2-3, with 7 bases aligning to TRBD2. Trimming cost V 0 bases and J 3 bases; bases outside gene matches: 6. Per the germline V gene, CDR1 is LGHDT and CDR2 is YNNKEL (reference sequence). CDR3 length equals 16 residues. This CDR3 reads CASSQDLTAGTDTQYF. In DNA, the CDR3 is TGTGCCAGCAGCCAAGATTTGACAGCGGGGACAGATACGCAGTATTTT.

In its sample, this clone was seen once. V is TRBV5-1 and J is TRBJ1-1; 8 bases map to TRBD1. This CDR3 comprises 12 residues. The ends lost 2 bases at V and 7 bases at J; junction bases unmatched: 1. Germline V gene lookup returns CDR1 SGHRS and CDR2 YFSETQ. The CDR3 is CASSFGQGEAFF. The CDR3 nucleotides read TGCGCCAGCAGCTTTGGACAGGGTGAAGCTTTCTTT.

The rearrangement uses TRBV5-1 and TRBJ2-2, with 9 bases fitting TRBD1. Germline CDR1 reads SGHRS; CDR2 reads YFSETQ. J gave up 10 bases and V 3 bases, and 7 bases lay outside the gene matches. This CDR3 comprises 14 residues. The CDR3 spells CASSYGTGRSELFF. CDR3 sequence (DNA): TGCGCCAGCAGCTACGGGACAGGGCGGTCGGAGCTGTTTTTT.

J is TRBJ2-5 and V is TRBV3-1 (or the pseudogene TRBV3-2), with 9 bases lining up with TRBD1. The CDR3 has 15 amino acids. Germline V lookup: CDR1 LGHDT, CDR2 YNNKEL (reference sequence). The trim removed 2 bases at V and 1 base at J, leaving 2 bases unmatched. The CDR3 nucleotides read TGTGCCAGCAGCCAACCGGACAGGGGCCAAGAGACCCAGTACTTC. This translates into CASSQPDRGQETQYF.

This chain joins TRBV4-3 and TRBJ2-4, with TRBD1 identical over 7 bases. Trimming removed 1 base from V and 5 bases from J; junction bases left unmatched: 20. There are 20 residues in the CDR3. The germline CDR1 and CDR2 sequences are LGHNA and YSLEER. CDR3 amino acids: CASSQVTPTATGDRENIQYF. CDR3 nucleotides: TGCGCCAGCAGCCAAGTAACCCCGACAGCAACAGGGGACCGAGAAAACATTCAGTACTTC.

This CDR3 is CASSLGLAGGKGNEQFF. CDR3 in DNA: TGTGCCAGCAGCTTGGGACTAGCGGGGGGAAAGGGCAATGAGCAGTTCTTC. This chain uses TRBV5-5 with TRBJ2-1, with 13 bases lining up with TRBD2. With 0 bases clipped from V and 6 bases from J, the junction kept 6 bases outside the gene matches. This CDR3 contains 17 residues. CDR1 SGHKS and CDR2 YYEKEE come from the germline V gene (reference sequence).

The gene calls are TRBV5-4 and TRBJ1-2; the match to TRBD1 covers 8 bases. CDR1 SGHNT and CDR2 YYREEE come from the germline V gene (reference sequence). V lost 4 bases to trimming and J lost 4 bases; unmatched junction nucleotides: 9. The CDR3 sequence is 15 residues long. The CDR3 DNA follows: TGTGCCAGCAGCCCAAATCAGGGGGCGTCCTATGGCTACACCTTC. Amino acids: CASSPNQGASYGYTF. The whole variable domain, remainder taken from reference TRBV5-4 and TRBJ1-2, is ETGVTQSPTHLIKTRGQQVTLRCSSQSGHNTVSWYQQALGQGPQFIFQYYREEENGRGNFPPRFSGLQFPNYSSELNVNALELDDSALYLCASSPNQGASYGYTFGSGTRLTVV.

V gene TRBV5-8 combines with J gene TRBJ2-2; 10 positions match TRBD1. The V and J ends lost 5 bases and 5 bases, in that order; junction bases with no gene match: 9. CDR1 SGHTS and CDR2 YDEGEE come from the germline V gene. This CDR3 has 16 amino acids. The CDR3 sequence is CASRRQGALVTGELFF. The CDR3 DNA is TGTGCCAGCAGGCGACAGGGGGCTCTTGTGACCGGGGAGCTGTTTTTT.

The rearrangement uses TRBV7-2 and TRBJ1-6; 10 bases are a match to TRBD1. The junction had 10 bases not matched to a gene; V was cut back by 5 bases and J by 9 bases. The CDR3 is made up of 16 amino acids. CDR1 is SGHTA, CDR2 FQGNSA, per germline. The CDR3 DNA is TGTGCCAGCAGCCCGAGGCGGGGGACAGGGGCTTCACCCCTCCACTTT. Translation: CASSPRRGTGASPLHF.

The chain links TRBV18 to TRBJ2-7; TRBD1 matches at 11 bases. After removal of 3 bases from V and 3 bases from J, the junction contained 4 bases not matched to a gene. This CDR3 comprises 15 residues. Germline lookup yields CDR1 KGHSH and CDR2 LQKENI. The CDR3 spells CASSPGQGGIYEQYF. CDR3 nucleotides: TGTGCCAGCTCACCGGGACAGGGGGGAATCTACGAGCAGTACTTC.

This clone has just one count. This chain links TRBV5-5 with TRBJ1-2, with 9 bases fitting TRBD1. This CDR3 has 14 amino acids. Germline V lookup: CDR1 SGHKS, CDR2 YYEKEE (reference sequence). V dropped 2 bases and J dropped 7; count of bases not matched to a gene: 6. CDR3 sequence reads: CASSFHRGQGGYTF. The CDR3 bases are TGTGCCAGCAGCTTCCACAGGGGGCAAGGTGGCTACACCTTC. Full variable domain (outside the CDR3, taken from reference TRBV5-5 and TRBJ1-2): DAGVTQSPTHLIKTRGQQVTLRCSPISGHKSVSWYQQVLGQGPQFIFQYYEKEERGRGNFPDRFSARQFPNYSSELNVNALLLGDSALYLCASSFHRGQGGYTFGSGTRLTVV.

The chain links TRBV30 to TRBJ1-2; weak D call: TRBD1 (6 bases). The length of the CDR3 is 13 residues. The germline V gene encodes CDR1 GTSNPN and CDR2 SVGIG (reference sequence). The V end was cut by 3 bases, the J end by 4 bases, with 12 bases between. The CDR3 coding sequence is TGTGCCTGGAGGGGTACAGGGCTCTATGGCTACACCTTC. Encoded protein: CAWRGTGLYGYTF.

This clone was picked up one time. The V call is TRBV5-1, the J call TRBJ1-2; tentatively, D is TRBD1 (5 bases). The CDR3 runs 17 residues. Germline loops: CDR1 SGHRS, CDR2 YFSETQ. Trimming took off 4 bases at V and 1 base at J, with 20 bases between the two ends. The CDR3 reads CASSQTVGRGLNYGYTF. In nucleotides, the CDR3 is TGCGCCAGCAGCCAAACTGTCGGGAGGGGCCTTAACTATGGCTACACCTTC.

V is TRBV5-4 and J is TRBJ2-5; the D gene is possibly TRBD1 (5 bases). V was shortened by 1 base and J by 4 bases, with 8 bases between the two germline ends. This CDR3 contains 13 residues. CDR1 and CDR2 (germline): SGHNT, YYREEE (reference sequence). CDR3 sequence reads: CASSLKGVETQYF. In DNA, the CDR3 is TGTGCCAGCAGCTTGAAAGGGGTAGAGACCCAGTACTTC.

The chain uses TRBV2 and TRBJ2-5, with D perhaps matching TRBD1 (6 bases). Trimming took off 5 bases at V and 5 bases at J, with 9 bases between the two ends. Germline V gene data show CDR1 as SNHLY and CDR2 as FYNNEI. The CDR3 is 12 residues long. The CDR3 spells CASSTTGETQYF. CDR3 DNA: TGTGCCAGCAGTACAACAGGGGAGACCCAGTACTTC.

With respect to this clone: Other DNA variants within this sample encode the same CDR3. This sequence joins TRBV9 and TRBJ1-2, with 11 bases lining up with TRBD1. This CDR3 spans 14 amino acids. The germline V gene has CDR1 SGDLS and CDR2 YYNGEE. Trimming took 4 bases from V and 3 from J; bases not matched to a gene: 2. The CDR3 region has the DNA TGTGCCAGCAGCCCGGGACAGGGGGACTATGGCTACACCTTC. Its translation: CASSPGQGDYGYTF.

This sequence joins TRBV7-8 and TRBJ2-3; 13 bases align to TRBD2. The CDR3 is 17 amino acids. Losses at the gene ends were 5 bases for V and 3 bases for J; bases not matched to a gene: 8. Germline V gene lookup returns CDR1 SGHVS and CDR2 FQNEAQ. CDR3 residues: CASSRRGLAGTTDTQYF. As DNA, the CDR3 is TGTGCCAGCAGCCGACGGGGACTAGCGGGGACGACAGATACGCAGTATTTT.

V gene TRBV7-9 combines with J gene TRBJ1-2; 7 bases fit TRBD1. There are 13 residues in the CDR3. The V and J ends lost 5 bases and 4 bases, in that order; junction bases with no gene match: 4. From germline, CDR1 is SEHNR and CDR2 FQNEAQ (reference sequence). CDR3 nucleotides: TGTGCCAGCAGCCGAGGGGGCTTCTATGGCTACACCTTC. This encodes CASSRGGFYGYTF.

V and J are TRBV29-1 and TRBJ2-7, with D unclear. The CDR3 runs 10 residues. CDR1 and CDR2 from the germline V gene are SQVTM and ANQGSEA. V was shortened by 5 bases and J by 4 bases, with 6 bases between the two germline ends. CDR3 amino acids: CSVFEYEQYF. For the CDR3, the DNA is TGCAGCGTTTTTGAGTACGAGCAGTACTTC.

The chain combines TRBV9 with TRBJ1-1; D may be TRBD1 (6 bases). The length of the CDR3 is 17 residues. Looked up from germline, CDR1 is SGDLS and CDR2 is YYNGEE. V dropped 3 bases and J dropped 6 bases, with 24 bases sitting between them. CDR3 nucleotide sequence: TGTGCCAGCAGCGCATTCTCTCAGGGGCGCGCTTACCCTGAAGCTTTCTTT. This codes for CASSAFSQGRAYPEAFF.